The rows below give T cell receptor beta chains drawn from one sample of a study of blood T cell repertoires in COVID-19. TCRdb's table, derived via immunoSEQ multiplex PCR, lists solely in-frame clones and lacks some. The repertoire holds 29,000 or so clones, 80% to 90% seen once, with around 9.9% in the top ten. Sequencing was carried out using peripheral blood. These receptors all stem from a human donor in a cohort sampled during active COVID-19. The CDR3 runs from the conserved cysteine through the conserved F or W. A D gene is named only where the DNA matches it firmly. Where a row states a size, it is once, few, many or the class of an expanded clone; other rows omit it.

d_call: -; j_call: TRBJ2-1; clone_size: -; v_call: TRBV7-3; cdr3_nt: TGTGCCAGCAGCCCCCGCAGGGTCTACACCTACAATGAGCAGTTCTTC; cdr3_aa: CASSPRRVYTYNEQFF
d_call: -; j_call: TRBJ2-3; clone_size: -; v_call: TRBV6-6; cdr3_nt: TGTGCCAGCAGCTCATCTAGTATCGGAGCAGATACGCAGTATTTT; cdr3_aa: CASSSSSIGADTQYF
d_call: -; j_call: TRBJ2-7; clone_size: -; v_call: TRBV11-2; cdr3_nt: TGTGCCAGCAGCCCTGGCGCGAGGGCTAGAGGGGGTGTCTTCTACGAGCAGTACTTC; cdr3_aa: CASSPGARARGGVFYEQYF
d_call: TRBD2; j_call: TRBJ2-3; clone_size: -; v_call: TRBV5-1; cdr3_nt: TGCGCCAGCAGTGGGGGGGACCCCGGGGCAGATACGCAGTATTTT; cdr3_aa: CASSGGDPGADTQYF
d_call: -; j_call: TRBJ2-7; clone_size: -; v_call: TRBV29-1; cdr3_nt: TGCAGCGCCTCCGGGAGAGACTACGAGCAGTACTTC; cdr3_aa: CSASGRDYEQYF
d_call: TRBD1; j_call: TRBJ1-3; clone_size: -; v_call: TRBV2; cdr3_nt: TGTGCCAGCAATACCGGGACAGGAGGCTCTGGAAACACCATATATTTT; cdr3_aa: CASNTGTGGSGNTIYF
d_call: TRBD2; j_call: TRBJ2-1; clone_size: -; v_call: TRBV5-1; cdr3_nt: TGCGCCAGCAGCTTGTCTAGCGGGGTAACGAATGAGCAGTTCTTC; cdr3_aa: CASSLSSGVTNEQFF
d_call: TRBD2; j_call: TRBJ2-3; clone_size: once; v_call: TRBV4-2; cdr3_nt: TGTGCCAGCAGCCTCCAGACTAGCGGGGGGTCCACAGATACGCAGTATTTT; cdr3_aa: CASSLQTSGGSTDTQYF
d_call: TRBD2; j_call: TRBJ2-7; clone_size: -; v_call: TRBV19; cdr3_nt: TGTGCCAGTAGTATACGAAGCGGGGGCCACGAGCAGTACTTC; cdr3_aa: CASSIRSGGHEQYF
d_call: TRBD1; j_call: TRBJ2-4; clone_size: -; v_call: TRBV19; cdr3_nt: TGTGCCAGTAGTATAGATCGGACAGGTTTGGCCAAAAACATTCAGTACTTC; cdr3_aa: CASSIDRTGLAKNIQYF
d_call: TRBD1; j_call: TRBJ2-5; clone_size: -; v_call: TRBV18; cdr3_nt: TGTGCCAGCTCACCAAGTCAACAGGGGCGGGAGACCCAGTACTTC; cdr3_aa: CASSPSQQGRETQYF
d_call: -; j_call: TRBJ1-2; clone_size: -; v_call: TRBV4-1; cdr3_nt: TGCGCCAGCAGCCAAGATCTAAGGACAGCCCCCTATGGCTACACCTTC; cdr3_aa: CASSQDLRTAPYGYTF
d_call: -; j_call: TRBJ1-2; clone_size: -; v_call: TRBV5-1; cdr3_nt: TGCGCCAGCAGCTTGGTTGGGGGGACCTATGGCTACACCTTC; cdr3_aa: CASSLVGGTYGYTF
d_call: -; j_call: TRBJ2-3; clone_size: -; v_call: TRBV7-9; cdr3_nt: TGTGCCAGCAGCTCCCCGGTGACAGATACGCAGTATTTT; cdr3_aa: CASSSPVTDTQYF
d_call: TRBD1; j_call: TRBJ2-2; clone_size: -; v_call: TRBV27; cdr3_nt: TGTGCCAGCAGTTTAAGTAGGACAGGGAGCACCGGGGAGCTGTTTTTT; cdr3_aa: CASSLSRTGSTGELFF
d_call: -; j_call: TRBJ1-5; clone_size: -; v_call: TRBV28; cdr3_nt: TGTGCCAGCAGTTTAATGGGTAGGGGCGCCCGGGATCAGCCCCAGCATTTT; cdr3_aa: CASSLMGRGARDQPQHF
d_call: -; j_call: TRBJ1-3; clone_size: -; v_call: TRBV5-4; cdr3_nt: TGTGCCAGCAGCTTCAGGGATGGAAACACCATATATTTT; cdr3_aa: CASSFRDGNTIYF
d_call: -; j_call: TRBJ2-2; clone_size: -; v_call: TRBV20-1; cdr3_nt: TGCAGTGCTAGTCGAGTGGGGAGGACCGGGGAGCTGTTTTTT; cdr3_aa: CSASRVGRTGELFF
d_call: -; j_call: TRBJ2-5; clone_size: -; v_call: TRBV15; cdr3_nt: TGTGCCACCAGCAGAGTGTCGGAGACCCAGTACTTC; cdr3_aa: CATSRVSETQYF
d_call: -; j_call: TRBJ2-5; clone_size: once; v_call: TRBV18; cdr3_nt: TGTGCCAGCTCACCACCGGGGCAGGGGTACGGGACCCAGTACTTC; cdr3_aa: CASSPPGQGYGTQYF
d_call: -; j_call: TRBJ1-5; clone_size: -; v_call: TRBV25-1; cdr3_nt: TGTGCCAGCAGTGACGTGGGCCCCAATCAGCCCCAGCATTTT; cdr3_aa: CASSDVGPNQPQHF
d_call: -; j_call: TRBJ2-1; clone_size: -; v_call: TRBV30; cdr3_nt: TGTGCCTGGAGGAAGATGGCTGGGCAGTTCTTC; cdr3_aa: CAWRKMAGQFF
d_call: -; j_call: TRBJ2-3; clone_size: -; v_call: TRBV4-3; cdr3_nt: TGCGCCAGCAGCCTTGAAATGCGGAGCTTCACAGATACGCAGTATTTT; cdr3_aa: CASSLEMRSFTDTQYF